This T cell receptor (beta chain) stems from a study of cytomegalovirus exposure and HLA in healthy donors (dated by TCRdb to 2016 to 2017). Context from the whole study: In an earlier analysis of approximately 640 of the donors, about 260 Gb of sequence data and just under 120 million unique TCR beta sequences from 150 million to 200 million T cells were reported. About 310 gigabases of sequencing data and roughly 90 million unique TCR sequences were included in an early release covering 500 to 750 HLA-typed donors. Among the roughly 380 genotyped donors, 81% belonged to the genetic ancestry cluster associated with self-reported Caucasian donors. The study aimed to test whether signatures of past pathogen exposure could be identified by cataloging public T cell receptors. The study profiled the T cell repertoires of 550 to 700 subjects by immunosequencing and related them to cytomegalovirus serostatus. Besides the first cohort of approximately 670 subjects, a separate validation cohort made up of 120 different subjects was used. To predict cytomegalovirus infection status, the study combined high-throughput TCR immunosequencing, statistical association of individual TCRs with disease status, and machine learning. In a later analysis, previously published TCR beta repertoires from about 670 donors were re-analyzed and high-resolution HLA genotyping was added so that TCR occurrence patterns could be studied. Rather than drawing on any new phenotypic data, the later analysis identified candidate immune exposures from TCR beta sequences and the way those sequences occurred across donors. An earlier analysis of more than 450 of the donors used high-throughput TCR beta sequencing to judge whether each TCR beta V gene segment behaved as functional or pseudogenic. Alongside the repertoire data, information on donor age, sex, ethnicity and CMV serostatus was compiled. A later genetic analysis used genome-wide SNP genotypes for about 65% of the 666 donors, treating that subset as a discovery cohort. All discovery cohort repertoires had been generated on a single sequencing platform. HLA typing included class I and class II loci at four-digit resolution. The number of donors typed differed by locus, with roughly 620-630 for A, B, C, DRB1 and DQB1, roughly 520 for DQA1, 600 to 610 for DPA1, and around 430 for DPB1. Five DR-DQ haplotypes were handled as single units for association and clustering because linkage in the cohort was strong. Across 300 to 400 genotyped donors of the cohort, an average of approximately 240,000 unique TCR beta nucleotide sequences per donor were sequenced, and roughly 20% of those sequences were non-productive. Paper-wide results and their limitations: Assigning TCR associations to individual alleles was difficult when HLA alleles, especially DR and DQ, strongly co-occurred. Cytomegalovirus status was reported to be diagnosed by the classifier with high specificity and sensitivity in both the original and validation cohorts. A later analysis found that most CMV-associated TCR beta chains appeared HLA-restricted, with HLA associations seemingly driven largely by CMV exposure. A further reported finding was that TCR beta sequences accurately predicted the HLA-A and HLA-B alleles for most subjects in the first cohort. Because counts were too low, under 20 rarely observed V segments, including chromosome 9 orphons, were left out of the earlier analysis of about 620 of the donors. The study listed 150 to 200 TCR beta chains as associated with cytomegalovirus. In a later analysis, HLA-associated TCR beta chains were found to be more clonally expanded and to have lower generation probabilities than equally common non-associated chains. Most TCR sequences were seen in very few donors, while some public TCRs were found in many individuals. A later analysis associated 15,000 or so TCR beta sequences with specific HLA alleles at a false discovery rate of 0.05. According to a later genetic analysis, donors in an Asian-associated ancestry cluster had fewer N-insertions in productive TCRs than the approximately 650-donor mean. The authors suggested that the approach could potentially be generalized to other disease states and immunological phenotypes. Correlated functional status among segregating V segments might be attributable to linkage disequilibrium, but an unknown experimental factor could not be ruled out. The sequencing pipeline was judged likely to have produced a cluster of highly shared sequence variants as a technical artifact. In an earlier analysis of some 640 of the donors, most TCR beta V segments were observed in productive rearrangements about 90% or about 30% of the time, broadly matching IMGT annotations. The 87-base-pair reads could not distinguish some IMGT-functional V segments, including TRBV6-2 and TRBV6-3, so those segments were excluded. Roughly uniform sequencing depth across donors was assumed in presence/absence analyses, although this assumption may not hold. A few of the identified cytomegalovirus-associated TCR beta chains were confirmed in vitro to be specific for cytomegalovirus antigens. This cohort had only TCR beta chains sequenced, and the lack of alpha or paired-chain data limited which features could be detected. In a later analysis, TCR association rates were found to vary across HLA loci, with the most associated TCRs seen for DRB1 alleles and the fewest for HLA-C alleles. In a later analysis, several top co-occurrence clusters were reported to appear linked to parvovirus B19, influenza, CMV and Epstein-Barr virus. CMV serostatus was the only immune exposure information available for the cohort. HLA typing was unavailable for some donors at each locus, so association tests used only the typed subset. An association between a missense DCLRE1C variant and V-gene and J-gene trimming of TCR beta chains was found in a later genetic analysis and replicated in an independent cohort.

Its CDR3 holds 17 amino acids, cysteine through phenylalanine. The retained sequence is limited to the CDR3, 51 bases, with the frame set at the first base. CDR1 and CDR2 are read off the germline V gene as MDHEN and SYDVKM. The germline V and J ends show losses of 6 bases and 2 bases respectively, and no gene match explains 14 bases of the junction. The library relied on the immunoSEQ multiplex PCR assay. For the multiplex PCR, a mixture combining 60 forward primers for TCR Vbeta segments and 13 reverse primers for TCR Jbeta segments was used. Amplification of the CDR3 region of rearranged TCR beta genes was performed with a multiplex PCR assay on genomic DNA. Amplified TCR beta libraries were sequenced as 87-base-pair reads on the Illumina HiSeq System. The source study handled its data this way. A later analysis counted about 82 million unique TCR beta chains across the 550 to 800 repertoires, and some 12 million of these chains were shared by at least two donors. Raw reads were error-corrected and collapsed into unique sequences by a nearest-neighbor algorithm in which closely related sequences were merged to remove PCR and sequencing errors. To assign V, D and J gene segments, CDR3 sequences were aligned to IMGT reference sequences. For a sequence to be retained, a match of at least six nucleotides to both a V gene segment and a J gene segment was required. A rearrangement counted as productive if the CDR3 had no stop codons and remained in frame with V and J, and every other rearrangement counted as non-productive. Following IMGT convention, CDR3 was defined as the stretch from the second conserved V-encoded cysteine to the conserved J-encoded phenylalanine. The earlier analysis of about 590 of the donors excluded sequences that lacked an unambiguous match to a single V gene segment. An earlier analysis of fewer than 650 of the donors classified V segments as functional when productive rearrangements were above 56.7% and as segregating when the standard deviation between donors was above 5%. A statistical classification framework was developed to diagnose cytomegalovirus status using the catalog of TCR beta chain sequences. In a later analysis, TCR nucleotide sequences were compared against IMGT/GENE-DB human TR gene sequences so that V and J genes could be assigned. In a later analysis, CDR3 sequences and most-parsimonious VDJ recombination scenarios were assigned using the TCRdist pipeline. A later analysis defined each TCR beta chain by its CDR3 amino acid sequence plus V-gene family, and excluded reads lacking a unique V-gene family. To address suspected cross-contamination and a sequencing artifact, a later analysis removed roughly 640 highly shared, low-generation-probability nucleotide sequences. In a later analysis, a clonal expansion index for each public chain was calculated from normalized within-repertoire ranks of inferred template counts. Generation probabilities in a later analysis came from a VDJ recombination model fitted to out-of-frame rearrangements, and those results were checked against IGoR. A later analysis scored TCR-TCR, TCR-HLA and TCR-CMV co-occurrence with hypergeometric tests, applying a repertoire-size bias correction to TCR pairs. A later analysis estimated false discovery rates by permuting HLA or CMV assignments 20 times. In a later analysis, co-occurring TCRs were grouped with DBSCAN, and TCRdist sequence similarity was added when clustering was performed within HLA-allele-positive subsets. Co-occurrence clustering excluded repertoires with fewer than 30,000 or more than 120,000 public chains, plus five with anomalous nucleotide sharing. The clones in this table, taken by TCRdb from immuneACCESS, are in-frame only. Not every clone is retained; where verified, under half of the shortfall comes from an unresolved V gene, and the cause of the rest is unknown. The V and J calls and clone size are taken from that table; D and trimming were inferred from the DNA. The sample table holds 85,000 to 120,000 clones, of which around 60% were seen once. The top ten hold 4% to 5.5% of the sample.

This clone was seen a single time. Its cognate antigen has yet to be identified. No per-base quality is available; no much larger clone lies one base away. The cohort consisted of 600 or so healthy bone marrow donors. All cohort members were sampled while nominally healthy, although unrecorded immune exposures were likely present. CMV serostatus was positive for 250 to 300 and negative for about 50% of the roughly 670 cohort members, and was not recorded for this donor. Every donor gave a peripheral blood sample, and the peripheral blood mononuclear cells from that sample were used for TCR beta sequencing. Genomic DNA was extracted from the blood cell samples with the Qiagen DNeasy Blood Extraction Kit.

The sequence derives from a human donor in good health. The chain is assembled from TRBV28 and TRBJ2-3, with 7 junctional bases fitting TRBD1. Sequenced sample: PBMCs. The DNA reads as follows: TGTGCCAGCAGAACCCCGACAGGGTCGTCCCTCACAGATACGCAGTATTTT. It specifies CASRTPTGSSLTDTQYF.